The 14 T cell receptor beta chains below all came from one sample that was sequenced in a study of technical replicates of blood from several donors. Here immunoSEQ multiplex PCR was the method, and the copy in TCRdb shows in-frame clones only, minus some. The table records tens of thousands of clones, roughly 94% of them present only once. The specimen was T cells isolated from PBMCs. The receptors shown here come from a human donor in good health.

The rearrangement uses TRBV12-5 and TRBJ1-2; tentative D call: TRBD1 (6 bases). V lost 7 bases and J lost 6, with 15 bases in between. Germline V gene data show CDR1 as LGHNT and CDR2 as FRNRAP. The CDR3 contains 13 residues. CDR3 sequence reads: CASAPGAGDGYTF. The CDR3 DNA is TGTGCTAGTGCCCCTGGGGCAGGGGATGGCTACACCTTC.

This chain links TRBV9 with TRBJ2-7; 7 bases map to TRBD2. Looked up from germline, CDR1 is SGDLS and CDR2 is YYNGEE. V was clipped by 1 base and J by 5 bases; unmatched bases: 0. The length of the CDR3 is 12 residues. The CDR3 DNA sequence: TGTGCCAGCAGCGTACGGGGGGACGAGCAGTACTTC. Its protein is CASSVRGDEQYF.

The gene calls are TRBV19 and TRBJ2-7; D ambiguous. Trimming took 7 bases from V and 0 from J, leaving 16 bases between them. The germline V gene encodes CDR1 LNHDA and CDR2 SQIVND (reference sequence). This CDR3 region has 15 residues. In nucleotides, the CDR3 is TGTGCCAGTACCTCATCCTCCCGGAGCTCCTACGAGCAGTACTTC. Protein: CASTSSSRSSYEQYF.

The chain combines TRBV10-3 with TRBJ2-4, with 14 bases fitting TRBD2. V gave up 2 bases and J gave up 4 bases; unmatched junction bases: 13. Germline V CDR1 and CDR2: ENHRY, SYGVKD. This CDR3 is built from 20 residues. CDR3 nucleotide sequence: TGTGCCATCAGTGAGACCGGGACTAGCGGGAGCGGGGGCGGAAAAAACATTCAGTACTTC. This translates into CAISETGTSGSGGGKNIQYF.

The DNA for the CDR3 is TGTGCCAGCAGTGATATAAGCCCCTACGAGCAGTACTTC. Translated: CASSDISPYEQYF. This chain joins TRBV2 and TRBJ2-7; no clear D. The germline gives CDR1 SNHLY, CDR2 FYNNEI. There are 13 residues in the CDR3. V was clipped by 3 bases and J by 2 bases, with 8 bases between them.

The rearrangement joins TRBV28 to TRBJ2-7, with 10 bases identical to TRBD2. Germline V gene lookup returns CDR1 MDHEN and CDR2 SYDVKM. Trimming at V came to 3 bases and at J to 4 bases, leaving 6 bases not matched to a gene. The CDR3 totals 15 residues. CDR3 sequence (DNA): TGTGCCAGCAGTTTGGCTAGCGGGAGTCTGTACGAGCAGTACTTC. Translating it yields CASSLASGSLYEQYF.

This clone was recorded only once. This sequence joins TRBV6-1 and TRBJ2-1, with D possibly being TRBD2 (7 bases). V was shortened by 7 bases and J by 2 bases, with 12 bases between the two germline ends. The germline V gene encodes CDR1 MNHNS and CDR2 SASEGT. The CDR3 has 14 amino acids. The CDR3 region has the DNA TGTGCCAGCATGTCGGGGGGCCCCTACAATGAGCAGTTCTTC. This codes for CASMSGGPYNEQFF.

This clone was counted a single time. The rearrangement uses TRBV9 and TRBJ2-7, with 15 bases identical to TRBD2. This CDR3 comprises 16 residues. CDR1 is SGDLS, CDR2 YYNGEE, per germline. Trimming at V came to 0 bases and at J to 5 bases, leaving 3 bases not matched to a gene. In DNA form, the CDR3 reads TGTGCCAGCAGCGTAGGGACTAGCGGGAGGGCCCACGAGCAGTACTTC. This codes for CASSVGTSGRAHEQYF.

The V and J genes are TRBV2 and TRBJ2-1; 13 nucleotides align to TRBD2. This CDR3 region has 16 residues. Per germline, CDR1 SNHLY and CDR2 FYNNEI. The J segment lost 6 bases and the V segment lost 6 bases, leaving 8 bases of the junction unmatched. CDR3 protein: CASREPGLAGRNEQFF. The CDR3 region has the DNA TGTGCCAGCAGGGAACCGGGACTAGCGGGACGCAATGAGCAGTTCTTC.

This chain joins TRBV6-5 and TRBJ1-1, with D tentatively TRBD1 (5 bases). CDR3 length equals 15 residues. V lost 1 base, J lost 2 bases, and 11 bases lay in between. Germline V CDR1 and CDR2: MNHEY, SVGAGI. CDR3 protein: CASSYLGGVNTEAFF. CDR3 in DNA: TGTGCCAGCAGTTACTTGGGAGGGGTTAACACTGAAGCTTTCTTT.

As DNA, the CDR3 is TGTGCCAGCAGGCCCGGACTAGCGGGAGATTACAATGAGCAGTTCTTC. Translating gives CASRPGLAGDYNEQFF. V is TRBV2 and J is TRBJ2-1; 13 bases fit TRBD2. This CDR3 region has 16 residues. Trimming removed 6 bases from V and 4 bases from J; junction bases left unmatched: 6. Germline V gene lookup returns CDR1 SNHLY and CDR2 FYNNEI. The variable domain in full, with the rest retrieved from reference TRBV2 and TRBJ2-1, is EPEVTQTPSHQVTQMGQEVILRCVPISNHLYFYWYRQILGQKVEFLVSFYNNEISEKSEIFDDQFSVERPDGSNFTLKIRSTKLEDSAMYFCASRPGLAGDYNEQFFGPGTRLTVL.

The chain recombines TRBV7-9 with TRBJ2-2, with TRBD2 identical over 11 bases. Germline trimming cut 4 bases from V and 3 bases from J; bases unmatched to any gene: 7. The CDR3 has 17 amino acids. Germline V CDR1 and CDR2: SEHNR, FQNEAQ (reference sequence). The CDR3 coding sequence is TGTGCCAGCAGCTACGCTCTAGCGGGAGGATACACCGGGGAGCTGTTTTTT. Translating it yields CASSYALAGGYTGELFF.

This clone has only one observation. The chain carries TRBV5-4 and TRBJ2-7; TRBD1 matches at 7 bases. J was trimmed by 3 bases and V by 1 base; bases with no gene match: 1. In germline, CDR1 is SGHNT, CDR2 YYREEE (reference sequence). This CDR3 has 13 residues. This CDR3 is CASSLRDSYEQYF. In DNA, the CDR3 is TGTGCCAGCAGCTTGAGGGACAGCTACGAGCAGTACTTC.

The rearrangement joins TRBV19 to TRBJ2-2, with D maybe TRBD2 (7 bases). V was pared by 3 bases and J by 5 bases, with 10 bases between. The CDR3 covers 14 residues. Germline assignment: CDR1 LNHDA and CDR2 SQIVND (reference sequence). In DNA, the CDR3 is TGTGCCAGTAGTATCGGGGGGCGAACCGGGGAGCTGTTTTTT. Amino acid sequence: CASSIGGRTGELFF.